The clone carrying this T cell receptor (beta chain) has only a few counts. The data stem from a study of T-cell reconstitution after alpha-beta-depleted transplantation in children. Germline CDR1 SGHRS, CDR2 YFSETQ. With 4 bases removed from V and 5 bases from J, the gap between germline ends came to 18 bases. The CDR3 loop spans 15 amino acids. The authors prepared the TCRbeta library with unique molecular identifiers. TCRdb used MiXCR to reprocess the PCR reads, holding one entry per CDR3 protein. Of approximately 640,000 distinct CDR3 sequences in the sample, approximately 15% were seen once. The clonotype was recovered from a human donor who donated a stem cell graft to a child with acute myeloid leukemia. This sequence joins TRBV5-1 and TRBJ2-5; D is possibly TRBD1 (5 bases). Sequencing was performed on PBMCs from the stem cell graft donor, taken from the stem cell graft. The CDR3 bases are TGCGCCAGCAGCCCTGGGCATGGGGCCCGTGAGACCCAGTACTTC. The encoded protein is CASSPGHGARETQYF.